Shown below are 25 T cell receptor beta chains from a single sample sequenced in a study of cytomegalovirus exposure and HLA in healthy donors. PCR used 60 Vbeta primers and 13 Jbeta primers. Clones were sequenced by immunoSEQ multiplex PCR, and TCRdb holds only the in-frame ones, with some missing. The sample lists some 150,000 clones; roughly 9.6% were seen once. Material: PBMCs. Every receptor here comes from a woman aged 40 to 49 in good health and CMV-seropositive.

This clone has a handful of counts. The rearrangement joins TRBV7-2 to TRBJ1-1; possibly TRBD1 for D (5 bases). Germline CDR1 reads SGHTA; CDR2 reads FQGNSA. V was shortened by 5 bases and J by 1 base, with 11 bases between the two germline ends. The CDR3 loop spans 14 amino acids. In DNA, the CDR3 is TGTGCCAGCAGCCCCAGGACAAGGAACACTGAAGCTTTCTTT. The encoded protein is CASSPRTRNTEAFF.

This chain's CDR3 is CASSQGRDSRGFRDIQYF. The CDR3 DNA reads as TGCGCCAGCAGCCAAGGGAGGGATTCGCGGGGATTTAGGGACATTCAGTACTTC. This chain joins TRBV4-3 and TRBJ2-4, with a tentative D call TRBD2 (6 bases). The germline V gene has CDR1 LGHNA and CDR2 YSLEER. Trimming removed 1 base at V and 8 bases at J, with 24 bases between. There are 18 residues in the CDR3.

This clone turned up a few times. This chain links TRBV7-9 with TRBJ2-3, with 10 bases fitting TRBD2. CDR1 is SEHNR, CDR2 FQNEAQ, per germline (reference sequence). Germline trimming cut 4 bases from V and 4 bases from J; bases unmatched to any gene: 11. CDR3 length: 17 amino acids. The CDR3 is CASSSLRTSGVADTQYF. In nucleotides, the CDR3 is TGTGCCAGCAGCTCGCTACGGACTAGCGGCGTCGCAGATACGCAGTATTTT.

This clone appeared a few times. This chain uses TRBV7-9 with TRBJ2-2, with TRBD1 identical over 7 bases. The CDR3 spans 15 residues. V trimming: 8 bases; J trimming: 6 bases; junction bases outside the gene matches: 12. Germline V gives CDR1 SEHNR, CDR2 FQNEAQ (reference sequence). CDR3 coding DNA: TGTGCCAGCGCCCGAGACAGGGAATTGCCCGGGGAGCTGTTTTTT. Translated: CASARDRELPGELFF.

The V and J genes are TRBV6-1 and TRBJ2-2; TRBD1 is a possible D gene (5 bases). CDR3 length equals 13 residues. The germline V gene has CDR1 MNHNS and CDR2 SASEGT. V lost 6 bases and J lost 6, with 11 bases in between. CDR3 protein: CASSASGSGELFF. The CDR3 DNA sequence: TGTGCCAGCAGCGCCTCAGGGTCCGGGGAGCTGTTTTTT.

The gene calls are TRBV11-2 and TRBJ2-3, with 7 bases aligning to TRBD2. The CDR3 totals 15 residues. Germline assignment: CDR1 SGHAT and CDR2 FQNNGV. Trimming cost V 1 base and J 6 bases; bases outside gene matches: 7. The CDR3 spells CASSLGIRGGDTQYF. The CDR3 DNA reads TGTGCCAGCAGCTTAGGTATACGGGGAGGGGATACGCAGTATTTT.

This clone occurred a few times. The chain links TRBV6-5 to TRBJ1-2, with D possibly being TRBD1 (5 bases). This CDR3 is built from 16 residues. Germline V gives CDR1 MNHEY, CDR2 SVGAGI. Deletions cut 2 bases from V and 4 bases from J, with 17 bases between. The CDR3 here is CASSYSFLGQTYGYTF. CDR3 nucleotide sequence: TGTGCCAGCAGTTACAGTTTTCTGGGGCAGACCTATGGCTACACCTTC.

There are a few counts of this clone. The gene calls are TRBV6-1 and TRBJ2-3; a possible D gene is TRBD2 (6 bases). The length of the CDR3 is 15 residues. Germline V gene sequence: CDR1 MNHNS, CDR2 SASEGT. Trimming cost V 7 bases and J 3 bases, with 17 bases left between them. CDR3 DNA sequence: TGTGCCAGCACTAAGTCACTAGCTGGGACAGATACGCAGTATTTT. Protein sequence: CASTKSLAGTDTQYF.

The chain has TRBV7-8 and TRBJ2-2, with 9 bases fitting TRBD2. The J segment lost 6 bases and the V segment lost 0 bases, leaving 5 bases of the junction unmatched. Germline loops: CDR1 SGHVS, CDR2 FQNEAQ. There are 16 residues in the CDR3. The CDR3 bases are TGTGCCAGCAGCTTAGCAGGGCGGGGGGGGGCCGGGGAGCTGTTTTTT. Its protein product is CASSLAGRGGAGELFF. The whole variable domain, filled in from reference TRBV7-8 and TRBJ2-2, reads GAGVSQSPRYKVAKRGQDVALRCDPISGHVSLFWYQQALGQGPEFLTYFQNEAQLDKSGLPSDRFFAERPEGSVSTLKIQRTQQEDSAVYLCASSLAGRGGAGELFFGEGSRLTVL.

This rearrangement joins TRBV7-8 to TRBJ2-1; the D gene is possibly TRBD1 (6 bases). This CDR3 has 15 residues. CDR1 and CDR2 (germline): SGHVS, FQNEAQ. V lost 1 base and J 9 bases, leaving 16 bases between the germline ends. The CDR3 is CASSLEVGRGGEQFF. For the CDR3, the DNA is TGTGCCAGCAGCTTAGAAGTAGGCAGGGGTGGTGAGCAGTTCTTC.

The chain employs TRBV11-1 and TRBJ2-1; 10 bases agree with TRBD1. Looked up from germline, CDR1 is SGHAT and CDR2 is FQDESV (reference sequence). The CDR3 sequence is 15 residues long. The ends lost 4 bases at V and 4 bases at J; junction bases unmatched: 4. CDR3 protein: CASSSDRGSYNEQFF. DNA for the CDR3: TGTGCCAGCAGCTCGGACAGGGGGTCTTACAATGAGCAGTTCTTC.

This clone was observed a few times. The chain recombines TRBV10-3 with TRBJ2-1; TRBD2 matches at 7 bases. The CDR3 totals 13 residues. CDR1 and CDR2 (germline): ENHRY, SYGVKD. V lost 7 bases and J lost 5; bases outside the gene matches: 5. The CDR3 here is CAINSAGDNEQFF. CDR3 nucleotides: TGTGCCATCAATAGTGCGGGGGACAATGAGCAGTTCTTC.

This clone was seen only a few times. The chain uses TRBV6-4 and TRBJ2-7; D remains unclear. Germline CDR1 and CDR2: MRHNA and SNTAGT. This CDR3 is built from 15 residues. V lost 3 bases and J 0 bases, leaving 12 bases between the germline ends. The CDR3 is CASSEVSRRSYEQYF. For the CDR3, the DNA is TGTGCCAGCAGTGAGGTTAGCCGACGCTCCTACGAGCAGTACTTC.

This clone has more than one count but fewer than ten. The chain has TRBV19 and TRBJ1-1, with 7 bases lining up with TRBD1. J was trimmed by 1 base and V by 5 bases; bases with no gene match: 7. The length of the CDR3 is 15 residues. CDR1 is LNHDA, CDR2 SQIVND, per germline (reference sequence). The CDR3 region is CASSSLDRPNTEAFF. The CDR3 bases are TGTGCCAGTAGTTCCCTGGACAGGCCGAACACTGAAGCTTTCTTT.

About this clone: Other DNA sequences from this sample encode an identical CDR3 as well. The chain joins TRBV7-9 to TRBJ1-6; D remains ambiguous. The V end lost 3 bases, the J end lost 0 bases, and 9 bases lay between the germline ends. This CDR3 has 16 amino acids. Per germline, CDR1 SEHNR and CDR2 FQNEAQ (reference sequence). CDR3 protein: CASSFGGGSYNSPLHF. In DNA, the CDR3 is TGTGCCAGCAGCTTTGGCGGCGGCTCCTATAATTCACCCCTCCACTTT.

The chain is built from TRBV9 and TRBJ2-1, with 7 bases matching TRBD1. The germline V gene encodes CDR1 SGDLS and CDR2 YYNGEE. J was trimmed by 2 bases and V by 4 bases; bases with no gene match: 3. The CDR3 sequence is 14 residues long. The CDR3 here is CASSPGTAYNEQFF. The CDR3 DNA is TGTGCCAGCAGCCCTGGGACAGCCTACAATGAGCAGTTCTTC.

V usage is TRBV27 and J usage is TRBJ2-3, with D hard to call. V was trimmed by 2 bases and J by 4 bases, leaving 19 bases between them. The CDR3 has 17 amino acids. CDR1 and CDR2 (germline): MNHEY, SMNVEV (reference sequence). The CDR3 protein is CASSLSFVAGSADTQYF. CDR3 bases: TGTGCCAGCAGTTTAAGTTTCGTGGCAGGCTCAGCAGATACGCAGTATTTT.

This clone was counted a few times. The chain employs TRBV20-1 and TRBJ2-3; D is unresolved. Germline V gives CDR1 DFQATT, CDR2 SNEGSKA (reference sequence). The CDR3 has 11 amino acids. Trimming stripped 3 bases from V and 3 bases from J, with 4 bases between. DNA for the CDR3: TGCAGTGCTAGGAGGACAGATACGCAGTATTTT. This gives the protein CSARRTDTQYF.

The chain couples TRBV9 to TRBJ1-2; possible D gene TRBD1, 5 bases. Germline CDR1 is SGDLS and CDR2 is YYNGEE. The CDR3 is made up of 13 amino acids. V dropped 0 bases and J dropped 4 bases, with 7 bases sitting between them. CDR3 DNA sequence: TGTGCCAGCAGCGTAGGGGGGGTCTATGGCTACACCTTC. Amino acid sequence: CASSVGGVYGYTF.

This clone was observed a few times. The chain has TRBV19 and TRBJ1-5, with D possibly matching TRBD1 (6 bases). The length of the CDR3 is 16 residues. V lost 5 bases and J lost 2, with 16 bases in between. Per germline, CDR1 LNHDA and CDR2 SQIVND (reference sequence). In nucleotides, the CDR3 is TGTGCCAGTAGTCAAGGCGGGGGGCACGGCAATCAGCCCCAGCATTTT. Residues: CASSQGGGHGNQPQHF.

CDR3 amino acids: CASSFQGDQETQYF. CDR3 DNA: TGCGCCAGCAGCTTCCAGGGGGATCAAGAGACCCAGTACTTC. This chain connects TRBV5-1 to TRBJ2-5, with TRBD1 matching over 7 bases. V dropped 2 bases and J dropped 2; count of bases not matched to a gene: 3. The germline V gene encodes CDR1 SGHRS and CDR2 YFSETQ. The CDR3 length is 14 residues.

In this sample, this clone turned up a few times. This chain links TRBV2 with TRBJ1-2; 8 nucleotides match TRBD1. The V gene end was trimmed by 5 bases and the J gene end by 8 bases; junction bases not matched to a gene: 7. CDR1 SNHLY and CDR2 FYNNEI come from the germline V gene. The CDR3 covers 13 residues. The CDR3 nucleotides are TGTGCCAGCAGTTTGACAGGGGATGCCGGCTACACCTTC. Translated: CASSLTGDAGYTF. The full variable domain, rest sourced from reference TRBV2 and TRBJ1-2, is EPEVTQTPSHQVTQMGQEVILRCVPISNHLYFYWYRQILGQKVEFLVSFYNNEISEKSEIFDDQFSVERPDGSNFTLKIRSTKLEDSAMYFCASSLTGDAGYTFGSGTRLTVV.

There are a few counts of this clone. The CDR3 nucleotides read TGTGCCAGCAGCGCTCAGCCCCAGGGCGAGCAGTACTTC. Protein: CASSAQPQGEQYF. This chain links TRBV7-9 with TRBJ2-7, with D perhaps matching TRBD1 (5 bases). In germline, CDR1 is SEHNR, CDR2 FQNEAQ (reference sequence). Trimming took 5 bases from V and 6 from J, leaving 14 bases between them. The CDR3 is made up of 13 amino acids.

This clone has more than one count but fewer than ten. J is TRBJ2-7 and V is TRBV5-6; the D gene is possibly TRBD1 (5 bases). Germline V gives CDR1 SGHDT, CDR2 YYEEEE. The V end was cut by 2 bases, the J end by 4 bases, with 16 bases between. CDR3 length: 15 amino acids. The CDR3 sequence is CASSFRQQYLYEQYF. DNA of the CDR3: TGTGCCAGCAGCTTTAGACAGCAATACTTATACGAGCAGTACTTC.

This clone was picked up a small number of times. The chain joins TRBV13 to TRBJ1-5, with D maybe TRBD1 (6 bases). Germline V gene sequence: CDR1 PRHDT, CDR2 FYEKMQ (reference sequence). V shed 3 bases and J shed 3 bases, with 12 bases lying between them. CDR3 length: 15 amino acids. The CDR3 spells CASSLGAGDNQPQHF. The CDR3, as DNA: TGTGCCAGCAGCTTGGGGGCCGGGGACAATCAGCCCCAGCATTTT.